The 32 T cell receptor beta chains below all came from one sample that was sequenced in a study of Graves' ophthalmopathy and Graves' hyperthyroidism. RNA served as the template for amplifying TCR beta CDR3 regions. Following a first-round RT-PCR that used HTBI primers, a second-round multiplex PCR was carried out. TCRdb reprocessed the multiplex PCR reads with MiXCR, giving one entry per CDR3 protein. The sample has 350,000 or so distinct CDR3 sequences, roughly 15% seen once; the top ten hold roughly an eighth. The sequencing sample was made of peripheral blood. All receptors come from an adult man with Graves' ophthalmopathy.

This clonotype was seen many times. The chain carries TRBV7-2 and TRBJ2-7, with D tentatively TRBD1 (6 bases). This CDR3 is built from 13 residues. V gave up 3 bases and J gave up 5 bases, with 11 bases separating them. In germline, CDR1 is SGHTA, CDR2 FQGNSA. The CDR3 DNA sequence: TGTGCCAGCAGCTTTGCACAGGGCCACGAGCAGTACTTC. It codes for CASSFAQGHEQYF.

Ten or more counts support this clonotype. The rearrangement joins TRBV15 to TRBJ2-5; 7 bases map to TRBD2. The CDR3 has 16 amino acids. Germline CDR1 LNHNV, CDR2 YYDKDF (reference sequence). V lost 2 bases to trimming and J lost 5 bases; unmatched junction nucleotides: 11. In nucleotides, the CDR3 is TGTGCCACCAGCAGAAACCGAGGGAAGGGAGGGGAGACCCAGTACTTC. This translates into CATSRNRGKGGETQYF.

This clonotype was found many times. The V and J genes are TRBV30 and TRBJ2-5; D is ambiguous. Germline V CDR1 and CDR2: GTSNPN, SVGIG (reference sequence). The ends were cut back, 0 bases at V and 5 bases at J, with 7 bases in the middle. The length of the CDR3 is 12 residues. The CDR3: CAWSVRRETQYF. The CDR3 DNA reads as TGTGCCTGGAGTGTACGTCGGGAGACCCAGTACTTC.

This clonotype has at least ten counts. The rearrangement joins TRBV7-2 to TRBJ1-5; 7 bases agree with TRBD1. With 5 bases clipped from V and 1 base from J, the junction kept 5 bases outside the gene matches. Germline CDR1 is SGHTA and CDR2 is FQGNSA. CDR3 size: 15 residues. CDR3 coding DNA: TGTGCCAGCAGCGAAAACAGGGGAAGCAATCAGCCCCAGCATTTT. It encodes CASSENRGSNQPQHF.

Ten or more counts support this clonotype. This chain joins TRBV7-3 and TRBJ1-2; 8 bases are shared with TRBD1. V lost 6 bases to trimming and J lost 13 bases; unmatched junction nucleotides: 16. Germline CDR1 is SGHTA and CDR2 is FQGTGA. The CDR3 contains 14 residues. The CDR3 DNA reads as TGTGCCAGCAGTTATCAGGGGGCGCAAGGGAAGGTCACCTTC. This encodes CASSYQGAQGKVTF.

Ten or more counts support this clonotype. J is TRBJ2-6 and V is TRBV12-3 or TRBV12-4; D gene unclear. The V end was cut by 7 bases, the J end by 5 bases, with 6 bases between. The length of the CDR3 is 12 residues. CDR3 coding DNA: TGTGCCAGCACACCCCGGGCCAACGTCCTGACTTTC. Protein: CASTPRANVLTF.

The J gene is TRBJ1-1, the V gene TRBV29-1, with D unclear. The CDR3 loop spans 11 amino acids. Trimming shortened V by 0 bases and J by 5 bases, and 4 bases separated the two germline ends. Looked up from germline, CDR1 is SQVTM and CDR2 is ANQGSEA. CDR3 region: CSVEEVTEAFF. The CDR3, as DNA: TGCAGCGTTGAAGAGGTAACTGAAGCTTTCTTT.

In this sample, this clonotype turned up many times. V usage is TRBV7-3 and J usage is TRBJ2-5; perhaps D is TRBD1 or TRBD2 (6 bases each). Germline V lookup: CDR1 SGHTA, CDR2 FQGTGA. V was cut by 5 bases and J by 6 bases, with 13 bases left in between. This CDR3 comprises 13 residues. The CDR3 region has the DNA TGTGCCAGCAGCCCCTCCGGGGGCCAGACCCAGTACTTC. Amino acids: CASSPSGGQTQYF.

This clonotype showed up many times. The chain couples TRBV29-1 to TRBJ2-5; possibly TRBD1 for D (6 bases). Germline V gene sequence: CDR1 SQVTM, CDR2 ANQGSEA. The germline V and J ends were trimmed by 5 bases and 9 bases, with 16 bases remaining between them. The CDR3 covers 12 residues. CDR3 nucleotide sequence: TGCAGCGTTAAACAGGGTCCATCGGCCCAGTACTTC. It is translated as CSVKQGPSAQYF.

This clonotype turned up a few times. The chain employs TRBV20-1 and TRBJ2-7; D possibly matches TRBD1 or TRBD2 (6 bases each). The CDR3 runs to 14 residues. Per the germline V gene, CDR1 is DFQATT and CDR2 is SNEGSKA (reference sequence). Trimming pared 3 bases from V and 6 bases from J, leaving 18 bases between. This CDR3 reads CSARTRRGISEQYF. The DNA of the CDR3 is TGCAGTGCTAGGACCAGGAGGGGGATCTCCGAGCAGTACTTC.

The rearrangement uses TRBV6-1 and TRBJ1-5, with unresolved D. The germline CDR1 and CDR2 sequences are MNHNS and SASEGT. CDR3 length: 14 residues. V lost 8 bases and J lost 1, with 12 bases in between. Here the CDR3 DNA reads TGTGCCAGCTCAGAAAGTTGGAGCAATCAGCCCCAGCATTTT. This sequence encodes CASSESWSNQPQHF.

Only a few counts were recorded for this clonotype. The V and J genes are TRBV7-2 and TRBJ1-2; D gene unclear. The CDR3 has 12 residues. Deletions cut 7 bases from V and 5 bases from J, with 11 bases between. CDR1 and CDR2 (germline): SGHTA, FQGNSA. Written as DNA, the CDR3 is TGTGCCAGCAAAACGTGGGAGTATGGCTACACCTTC. Translated, it gives CASKTWEYGYTF.

This clonotype came up many times. The genes are TRBV6-2 or TRBV6-3 and TRBJ1-5, with 9 bases identical to TRBD1. Germline-derived CDR1 and CDR2 are MNHEY and SVGEGT. V was clipped by 7 bases and J by 6 bases; unmatched bases: 10. The CDR3 runs to 15 residues. The CDR3 bases are TGTGCCAGCAAAAATCCCGGGACAGGGTCTCAGCCCCAGCATTTT. Protein: CASKNPGTGSQPQHF.

The table lists this clonotype with many counts. The chain has TRBV5-1 and TRBJ2-7, with D perhaps assigned TRBD1 or TRBD2 (7 bases each). V shed 4 bases and J shed 5 bases, with 13 bases lying between them. Per germline, CDR1 SGHRS and CDR2 YFSETQ. The CDR3 spans 13 residues. CDR3 nucleotide sequence: TGCGCCAGCAGCAGGGAGGGGGCGAACGAGCAGTACTTC. This sequence encodes CASSREGANEQYF.

In its sample, this clonotype was seen a few times. This is likely a read error, given that the CDR3 carries no conserved phenylalanine or tryptophan at its end. This rearrangement joins TRBV3-1 to TRBJ1-5, with D maybe TRBD1 (6 bases). This CDR3 is 14 amino acids long. In germline, CDR1 is LGHDT, CDR2 YNNKEL (reference sequence). V was cut by 3 bases and J by 2 bases, with 8 bases left in between. Written as DNA, the CDR3 is TGTGCCAGCAGCCATTCAGGGGGCAATCAGCCCCAGCATTCT. Its protein is CASSHSGGNQPQHS.

In its sample, this clonotype was seen many times. Compared with germline, one end of the junction differs, possibly owing to a read error. The rearrangement links TRBV12-3 or TRBV12-4 to TRBJ1-1, with no clear D. The CDR3 totals 13 residues. CDR3 nucleotide sequence: TGTGCCAGCAGCCTTGCCCAGAACACTGGAGCTTTCTTT. It encodes CASSLAQNTGAFF.

This clonotype was detected many times. The chain has TRBV6-5 and TRBJ2-7, with no clear D. The V end lost 2 bases, the J end lost 2 bases, and 13 bases lay between the germline ends. Germline V gives CDR1 MNHEY, CDR2 SVGAGI. CDR3 size: 15 residues. This CDR3 reads CASSYGVAAPYEQYF. The CDR3 region has the DNA TGTGCCAGCAGTTACGGGGTAGCAGCTCCCTACGAGCAGTACTTC.

This clonotype occurred many times. CDR3 amino acids: CASSHQGAVGTEAFF. The CDR3 DNA reads TGTGCCAGCAGTCACCAGGGAGCTGTAGGCACTGAAGCTTTCTTT. The chain recombines TRBV12-3 or TRBV12-4 with TRBJ1-1; D is possibly TRBD1 (5 bases). V shed 5 bases and J shed 4 bases, with 17 bases lying between them. The CDR3 has 15 residues.

This clonotype was observed at least ten times. The rearrangement uses TRBV28 and TRBJ1-5, with D perhaps TRBD1 (6 bases). CDR1 and CDR2 (germline): MDHEN, SYDVKM. The CDR3 length is 16 residues. V lost 5 bases, J lost 9 bases, and 23 bases lay in between. CDR3 loop: CASSPGQGLVHRPQHF. The CDR3 DNA reads TGTGCCAGCAGTCCTGGGCAGGGGCTGGTTCATCGGCCCCAGCATTTT.

This clonotype came up many times. V and J are TRBV4-1 and TRBJ1-5; 9 bases are a match to TRBD1. Germline V gene sequence: CDR1 MGHRA, CDR2 YSYEKL. This CDR3 contains 15 residues. Losses at the gene ends were 1 base for V and 7 bases for J; bases not matched to a gene: 5. The CDR3 is CASSQAGQGLQPQHF. The CDR3 DNA is TGCGCCAGCAGCCAAGCTGGACAGGGGTTGCAGCCCCAGCATTTT.

This clonotype was detected ten times or more. The V and J genes are TRBV4-3 and TRBJ2-5; unclear D gene. Trimming removed 2 bases from V and 2 bases from J, with 12 bases in between. Germline-derived CDR1 and CDR2 are LGHNA and YSLEER. There are 15 residues in the CDR3. The CDR3 nucleotides are TGCGCCAGCAGCCAATACCCGGCAGGACAAGAGACCCAGTACTTC. This translates into CASSQYPAGQETQYF.

This clonotype was seen repeatedly, ten times or more. The chain couples TRBV7-9 to TRBJ2-7; D ambiguous. With 3 bases removed from V and 1 base from J, the gap between germline ends came to 10 bases. The CDR3 has 14 amino acids. Germline V gene lookup returns CDR1 SEHNR and CDR2 FQNEAQ (reference sequence). In nucleotides, the CDR3 is TGTGCCAGCAGCTTTAATTCGGAGTCCTACGAGCAGTACTTC. Protein product: CASSFNSESYEQYF.

This clonotype came up a few times. The genes are TRBV5-1 and TRBJ2-7, with D unresolved. V was pared by 3 bases and J by 2 bases, with 12 bases between. Germline CDR1 and CDR2: SGHRS and YFSETQ. The length of the CDR3 is 14 residues. As DNA, the CDR3 is TGCGCCAGCAGCTCAAAGACAATTACCTACGAGCAGTACTTC. Protein: CASSSKTITYEQYF.

This clonotype was seen repeatedly, ten times or more. The V gene is TRBV12-3 or TRBV12-4, the J gene TRBJ1-3; D is ambiguous. The CDR3 consists of 15 residues. The V end was cut by 3 bases, the J end by 1 base, with 10 bases between. DNA for the CDR3: TGTGCCAGCAGTTTCGGTGGTCTTTCTGGAAACACCATATATTTT. Translated, it gives CASSFGGLSGNTIYF.

This clonotype was observed at least ten times. The chain combines TRBV30 with TRBJ1-3; D gene unclear. CDR3 length: 13 amino acids. Germline CDR1 reads GTSNPN; CDR2 reads SVGIG (reference sequence). V was shortened by 3 bases and J by 0 bases, with 6 bases between the two germline ends. The CDR3: CAWRKFSGNTIYF. CDR3 DNA sequence: TGTGCCTGGAGGAAGTTCTCTGGAAACACCATATATTTT.

The chain couples TRBV15 to TRBJ2-7; 7 nucleotides align to TRBD1. The trim removed 3 bases at V and 6 bases at J, leaving 11 bases unmatched. Germline CDR1 is LNHNV and CDR2 is YYDKDF (reference sequence). The CDR3 extends over 15 amino acids. The CDR3 DNA follows: TGTGCCACCAGCAGTATCGAGACAGGGAAAGGCGAGCAGTACTTC. Its protein is CATSSIETGKGEQYF.

This clonotype was recorded at least ten times. CDR3 nucleotide sequence: TGCGCCAGCAGTGAGGGCGTCGGCAATCAGCCCCAGCATTTT. It codes for CASSEGVGNQPQHF. The chain carries TRBV5-1 and TRBJ1-5, with no clear D. The CDR3 contains 14 residues. Trimming took off 5 bases at V and 2 bases at J, with 11 bases between the two ends. Germline CDR1 is SGHRS and CDR2 is YFSETQ.

This clonotype was detected ten times or more. The chain recombines TRBV6-1 with TRBJ2-7; D is undetermined. V lost 2 bases to trimming and J lost 7 bases, with 12 bases between them. Germline V CDR1 and CDR2: MNHNS, SASEGT. CDR3 length: 13 residues. This chain's CDR3 is CASSESLNLEQYF. CDR3 bases: TGTGCCAGCAGTGAAAGCCTCAACCTGGAGCAGTACTTC.

This clonotype was recorded at least ten times. The chain recombines TRBV5-6 with TRBJ1-6; D unresolved. This CDR3 is 14 amino acids long. V dropped 2 bases and J dropped 9 bases, with 12 bases sitting between them. Per the germline V gene, CDR1 is SGHDT and CDR2 is YYEEEE. The CDR3 protein is CASSFNGGSSPLHF. The CDR3 coding sequence is TGTGCCAGCAGCTTCAACGGTGGGAGTTCACCCCTCCACTTT. Full variable domain (remainder filled in from reference TRBV5-6 and TRBJ1-6): DAGVTQSPTHLIKTRGQQVTLRCSPKSGHDTVSWYQQALGQGPQFIFQYYEEEERQRGNFPDRFSGHQFPNYSSELNVNALLLGDSALYLCASSFNGGSSPLHFGNGTRLTVT.

The sample holds many counts of this clonotype. V gene TRBV6-2 or TRBV6-3 combines with J gene TRBJ2-5; no firm D call. Trimming took off 7 bases at V and 0 bases at J, with 0 bases between the two ends. This CDR3 comprises 10 residues. Germline V lookup: CDR1 MNHEY, CDR2 SVGEGT. The DNA for the CDR3 is TGTGCCAGCAACCAAGAGACCCAGTACTTC. The encoded protein is CASNQETQYF.

The V gene is TRBV10-2, the J gene TRBJ1-2, with TRBD1 matching over 12 bases. V shed 3 bases and J 4 bases; nucleotides not matched to a gene: 6. This CDR3 has 16 amino acids. Germline V CDR1 and CDR2: WSHSY, SAAADI. CDR3: CASSEPGTGGFYGYTF. CDR3 coding DNA: TGCGCCAGCAGTGAACCCGGGACAGGGGGCTTCTATGGCTACACCTTC.

As concerns this clonotype: Sequence at one end of the junction differs from germline and may be a read error. This rearrangement joins TRBV28 to TRBJ2-5, with a weak D call TRBD1 (6 bases). Germline-derived CDR1 and CDR2 are MDHEN and SYDVKM. The CDR3 loop spans 13 amino acids. This CDR3 is CASSLRTGTTPDF. The CDR3, as DNA: TGTGCCAGCAGTCTCAGGACCGGGACAACCCCGGACTTC.